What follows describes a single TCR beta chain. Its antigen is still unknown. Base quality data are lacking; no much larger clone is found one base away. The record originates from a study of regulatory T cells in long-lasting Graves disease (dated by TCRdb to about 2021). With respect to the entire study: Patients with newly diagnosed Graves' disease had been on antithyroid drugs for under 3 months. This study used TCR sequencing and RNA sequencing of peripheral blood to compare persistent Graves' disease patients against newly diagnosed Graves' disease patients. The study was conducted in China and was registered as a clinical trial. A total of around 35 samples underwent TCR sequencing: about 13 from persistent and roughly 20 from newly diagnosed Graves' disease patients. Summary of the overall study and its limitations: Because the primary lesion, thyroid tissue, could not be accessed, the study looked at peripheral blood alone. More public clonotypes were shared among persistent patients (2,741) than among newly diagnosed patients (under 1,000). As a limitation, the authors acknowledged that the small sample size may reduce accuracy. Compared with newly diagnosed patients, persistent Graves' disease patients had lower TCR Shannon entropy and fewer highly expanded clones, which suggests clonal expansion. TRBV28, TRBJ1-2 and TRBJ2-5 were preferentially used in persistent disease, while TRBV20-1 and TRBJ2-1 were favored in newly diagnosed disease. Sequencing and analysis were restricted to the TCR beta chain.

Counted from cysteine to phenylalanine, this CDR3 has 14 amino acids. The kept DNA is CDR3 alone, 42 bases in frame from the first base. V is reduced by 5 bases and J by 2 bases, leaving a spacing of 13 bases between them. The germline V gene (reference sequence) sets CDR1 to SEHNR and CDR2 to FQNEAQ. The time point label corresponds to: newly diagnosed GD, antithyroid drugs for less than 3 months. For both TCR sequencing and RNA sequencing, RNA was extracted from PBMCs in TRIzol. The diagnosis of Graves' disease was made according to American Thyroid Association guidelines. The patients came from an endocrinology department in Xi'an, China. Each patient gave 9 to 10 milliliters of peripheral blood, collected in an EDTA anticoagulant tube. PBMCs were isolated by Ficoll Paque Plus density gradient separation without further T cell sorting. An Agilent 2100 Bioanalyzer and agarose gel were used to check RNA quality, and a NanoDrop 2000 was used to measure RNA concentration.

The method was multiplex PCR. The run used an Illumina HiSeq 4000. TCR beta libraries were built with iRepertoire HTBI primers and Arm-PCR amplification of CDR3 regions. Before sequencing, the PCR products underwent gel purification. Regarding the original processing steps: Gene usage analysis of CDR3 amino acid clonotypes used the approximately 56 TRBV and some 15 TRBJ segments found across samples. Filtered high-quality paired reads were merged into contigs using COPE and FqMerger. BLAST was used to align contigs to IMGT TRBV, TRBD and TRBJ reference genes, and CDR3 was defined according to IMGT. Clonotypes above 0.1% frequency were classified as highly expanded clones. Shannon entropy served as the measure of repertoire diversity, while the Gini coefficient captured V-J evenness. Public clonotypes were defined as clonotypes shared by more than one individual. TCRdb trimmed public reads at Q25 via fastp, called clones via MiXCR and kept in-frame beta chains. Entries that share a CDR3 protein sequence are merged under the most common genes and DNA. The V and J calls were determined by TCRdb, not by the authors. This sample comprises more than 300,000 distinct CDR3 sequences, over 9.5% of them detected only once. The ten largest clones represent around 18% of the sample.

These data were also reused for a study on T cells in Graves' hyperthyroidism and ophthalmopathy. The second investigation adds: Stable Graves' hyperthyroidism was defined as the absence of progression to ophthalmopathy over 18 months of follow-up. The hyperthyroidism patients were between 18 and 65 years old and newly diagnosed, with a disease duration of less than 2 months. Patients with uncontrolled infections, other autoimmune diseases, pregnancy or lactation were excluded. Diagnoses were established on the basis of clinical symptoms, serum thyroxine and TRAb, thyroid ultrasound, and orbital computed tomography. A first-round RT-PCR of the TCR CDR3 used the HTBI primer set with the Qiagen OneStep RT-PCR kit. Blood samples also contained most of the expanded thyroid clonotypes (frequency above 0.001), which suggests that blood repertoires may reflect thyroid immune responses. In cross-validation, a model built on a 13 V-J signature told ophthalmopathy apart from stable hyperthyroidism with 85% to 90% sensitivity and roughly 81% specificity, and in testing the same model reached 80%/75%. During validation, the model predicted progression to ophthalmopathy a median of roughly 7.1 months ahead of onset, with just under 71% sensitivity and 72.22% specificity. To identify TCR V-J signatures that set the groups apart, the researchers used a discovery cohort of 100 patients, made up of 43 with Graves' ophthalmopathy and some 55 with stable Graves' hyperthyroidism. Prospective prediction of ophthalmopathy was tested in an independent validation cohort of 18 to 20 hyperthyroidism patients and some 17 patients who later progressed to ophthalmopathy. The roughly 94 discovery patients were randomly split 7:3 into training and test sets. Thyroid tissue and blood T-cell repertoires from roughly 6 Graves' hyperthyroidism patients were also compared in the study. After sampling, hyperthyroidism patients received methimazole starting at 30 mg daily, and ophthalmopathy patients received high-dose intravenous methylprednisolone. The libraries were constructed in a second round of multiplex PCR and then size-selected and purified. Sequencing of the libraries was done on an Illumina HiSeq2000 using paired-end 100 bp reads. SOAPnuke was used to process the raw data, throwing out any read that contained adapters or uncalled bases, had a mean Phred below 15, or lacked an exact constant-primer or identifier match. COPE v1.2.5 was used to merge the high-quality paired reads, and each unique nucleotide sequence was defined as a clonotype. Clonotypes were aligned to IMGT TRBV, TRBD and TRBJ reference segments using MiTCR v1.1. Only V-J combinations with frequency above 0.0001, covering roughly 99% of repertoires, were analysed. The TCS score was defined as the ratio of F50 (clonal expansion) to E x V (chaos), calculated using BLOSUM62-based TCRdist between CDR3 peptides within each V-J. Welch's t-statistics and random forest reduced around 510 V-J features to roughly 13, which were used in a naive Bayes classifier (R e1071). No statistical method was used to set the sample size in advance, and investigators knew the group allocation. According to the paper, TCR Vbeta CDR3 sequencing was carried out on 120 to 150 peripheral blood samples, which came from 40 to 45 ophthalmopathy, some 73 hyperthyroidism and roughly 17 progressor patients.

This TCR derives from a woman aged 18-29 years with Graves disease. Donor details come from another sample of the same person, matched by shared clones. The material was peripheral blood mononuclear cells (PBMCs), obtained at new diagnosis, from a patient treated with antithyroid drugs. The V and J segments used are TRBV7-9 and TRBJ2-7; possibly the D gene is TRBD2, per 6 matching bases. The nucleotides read TGTGCCAGCAGCCTTCGACTAGACCCCTACGAGCAGTACTTC. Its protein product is CASSLRLDPYEQYF.